These 16 T cell receptor beta chains came from one sample sequenced in a study of CD8 T cells in ankylosing spondylitis. TCRdb redid the calling of the 5' RACE reads with MiXCR, one entry per CDR3 protein. This table holds 39,000 or so distinct CDR3 sequences, about 9.3% found once. The sequencing sample was made of blood, either unsorted or a sorted T cell fraction (not recorded which). Every receptor here comes from a male donor with ankylosing spondylitis or in good health (not recorded which).

The chain uses TRBV20-1 and TRBJ2-7; D not resolved. The CDR3 totals 16 residues. Trimming took off 4 bases at V and 0 bases at J, with 19 bases between the two ends. The germline V gene encodes CDR1 DFQATT and CDR2 SNEGSKA (reference sequence). The CDR3 nucleotides read TGCAGTGCTACCGCGGATAGCCACCTCATCTCCTACGAGCAGTACTTC. Amino acids: CSATADSHLISYEQYF.

The chain links TRBV18 to TRBJ2-1, with TRBD2 identical over 11 bases. With V trimmed by 6 bases and J by 9 bases, 4 bases remained unmatched. CDR3 length: 13 residues. Germline CDR1 and CDR2: KGHSH and LQKENI. CDR3 sequence: CASSSGRALEQFF. CDR3 DNA: TGTGCCAGCTCTAGCGGGAGGGCTCTTGAGCAGTTCTTC. Combining the CDR3 with reference TRBV18 and TRBJ2-1 gives the whole variable domain NAGVMQNPRHLVRRRGQEARLRCSPMKGHSHVYWYRQLPEEGLKFMVYLQKENIIDESGMPKERFSAEFPKEGPSILRIQQVVRGDSAAYFCASSSGRALEQFFGPGTRLTVL.

This clonotype has a count of ten or more. This chain connects TRBV29-1 to TRBJ2-5; 13 bases map to TRBD2. Germline CDR1 SQVTM, CDR2 ANQGSEA. V lost 7 bases and J lost 5; bases outside the gene matches: 7. CDR3 length: 14 amino acids. The CDR3 coding sequence is TGCAGCGGGGGACTAGCGGGATTTAAGGAGACCCAGTACTTC. It specifies CSGGLAGFKETQYF.

This clonotype showed up many times. The chain has TRBV5-1 and TRBJ2-1; 8 nucleotides line up with TRBD1. Germline V gene lookup returns CDR1 SGHRS and CDR2 YFSETQ. The CDR3 sequence is 15 residues long. V was pared by 5 bases and J by 7 bases, with 11 bases of the junction left unmatched. The DNA of the CDR3 is TGCGCCAGCAGTTCCGGCAGGGGGCAGGGAAATGAGCAGTTCTTC. Its translation: CASSSGRGQGNEQFF.

The J gene is TRBJ2-6, the V gene TRBV19; D not resolved. Germline loops: CDR1 LNHDA, CDR2 SQIVND (reference sequence). The CDR3 is 14 amino acids. Between the trimmed V and J ends, which lost 4 bases and 0 bases, there was a span of 4 bases. The CDR3 protein is CASSSLSGANVLTF. The CDR3 nucleotides read TGTGCCAGTAGTAGTCTCTCTGGGGCCAACGTCCTGACTTTC.

In its sample, this clonotype was seen many times. V is TRBV4-2 and J is TRBJ2-7, with TRBD1 as a possible D gene (7 bases). The CDR3 extends over 15 amino acids. Trimming took off 1 base at V and 2 bases at J, with 12 bases between the two ends. The V gene's germline CDR1 is LGHNA and CDR2 YNFKEQ. Written as DNA, the CDR3 is TGTGCCAGCAGCCAAGGGGGGGACAGACCCTACGAGCAGTACTTC. It specifies CASSQGGDRPYEQYF.

The table lists this clonotype with many counts. The chain links TRBV3-1 to TRBJ2-1; D is ambiguous. From germline, CDR1 is LGHDT and CDR2 YNNKEL (reference sequence). The CDR3 runs 13 residues. Deletions cut 1 base from V and 7 bases from J, with 8 bases between. CDR3 DNA: TGTGCCAGCAGCCAAGTGGCGGCAAATGAGCAGTTCTTC. It yields the protein CASSQVAANEQFF.

At least ten counts were recorded for this clonotype. The chain employs TRBV9 and TRBJ2-4; D is perhaps TRBD1 or TRBD2 (6 bases each). V was shortened by 0 bases and J by 3 bases, with 13 bases between the two germline ends. The CDR3 loop spans 16 amino acids. Germline assignment: CDR1 SGDLS and CDR2 YYNGEE. In DNA, the CDR3 is TGTGCCAGCAGCGTAGATAGGGGGGTAGGCAAAAACATTCAGTACTTC. Its protein product is CASSVDRGVGKNIQYF. The whole variable domain, filled in from reference TRBV9 and TRBJ2-4, reads DSGVTQTPKHLITATGQRVTLRCSPRSGDLSVYWYQQSLDQGLQFLIQYYNGEERAKGNILERFSAQQFPDLHSELNLSSLELGDSALYFCASSVDRGVGKNIQYFGAGTRLSVL.

This clonotype was recorded many times. The chain carries TRBV6-5 and TRBJ2-7, with TRBD2 identical over 9 bases. This CDR3 is 14 amino acids long. With V trimmed by 2 bases and J by 3 bases, 2 bases remained unmatched. The germline V gene encodes CDR1 MNHEY and CDR2 SVGAGI. The CDR3 here is CASSYRAGGYEQYF. CDR3 in DNA: TGTGCCAGCAGTTACAGAGCGGGAGGCTACGAGCAGTACTTC.

Ten or more counts support this clonotype. The rearrangement links TRBV6-1 to TRBJ2-4; D tentatively fits TRBD1 or TRBD2 (5 bases each). The CDR3 spans 15 residues. V lost 2 bases and J lost 2, with 10 bases in between. CDR1 is MNHNS, CDR2 SASEGT, per germline. CDR3 bases: TGTGCCAGCAGTGAACCAGGGAGACCCAAAAACATTCAGTACTTC. Its protein product is CASSEPGRPKNIQYF.

There are many counts of this clonotype. This chain joins TRBV18 and TRBJ1-5, with D possibly being TRBD1 (6 bases). CDR3 size: 13 residues. The V and J ends lost 3 bases and 7 bases respectively, with 10 bases between them. Germline V gives CDR1 KGHSH, CDR2 LQKENI. The CDR3, as DNA: TGTGCCAGCTCACCCGACAGGAACCAGCCCCAGCATTTT. Protein product: CASSPDRNQPQHF. The entire variable domain, with the rest obtained from reference TRBV18 and TRBJ1-5, is as follows: NAGVMQNPRHLVRRRGQEARLRCSPMKGHSHVYWYRQLPEEGLKFMVYLQKENIIDESGMPKERFSAEFPKEGPSILRIQQVVRGDSAAYFCASSPDRNQPQHFGDGTRLSIL.

This clonotype came up many times. This chain links TRBV11-2 with TRBJ2-7, with 9 positions matching TRBD1. The CDR3 totals 18 residues. Trimming took 3 bases from V and 1 from J; bases not matched to a gene: 13. From germline, CDR1 is SGHAT and CDR2 FQNNGV. The CDR3 DNA reads as TGTGCCAGCAGCTTCCCGGGACAGGGCTCTAGGGTTTCCTACGAGCAGTACTTC. Translation: CASSFPGQGSRVSYEQYF.

This clonotype was seen ten or more times. The J gene is TRBJ1-6, the V gene TRBV20-1; 7 bases map to TRBD1. Germline lookup yields CDR1 DFQATT and CDR2 SNEGSKA (reference sequence). The CDR3 length is 14 residues. J was trimmed by 7 bases and V by 3 bases; bases with no gene match: 6. For the CDR3, the DNA is TGCAGTGCTAGGGGGGACAGCGAGAATTCACCCCTCCACTTT. As protein: CSARGDSENSPLHF.

This clonotype has at least ten counts. The chain employs TRBV10-2 and TRBJ2-1; tentative D call: TRBD2 (6 bases). Deletions cut 5 bases from V and 9 bases from J, with 20 bases between. CDR1 is WSHSY and CDR2 is SAAADI in the germline V gene. CDR3 length: 15 amino acids. CDR3 DNA sequence: TGCGCCAGCAGTCAGGCTAGCGTCGGGACGGGTGAGCAGTTCTTC. Translating it yields CASSQASVGTGEQFF.

This clonotype was counted at least ten times. The chain recombines TRBV6-1 with TRBJ1-5, with D tentatively TRBD1 (6 bases). The ends were cut back, 6 bases at V and 3 bases at J, with 12 bases in the middle. The CDR3 totals 14 residues. Germline V gene lookup returns CDR1 MNHNS and CDR2 SASEGT. In DNA, the CDR3 is TGTGCCAGCAGAAAAAGGGGGGACAATCAGCCCCAGCATTTT. It encodes CASRKRGDNQPQHF.

This clonotype has a count of ten or more. V usage is TRBV29-1 and J usage is TRBJ2-5, with D perhaps matching TRBD2 (5 bases). In germline, CDR1 is SQVTM, CDR2 ANQGSEA. V was cut by 4 bases and J by 5 bases, with 17 bases left in between. The CDR3 loop spans 14 amino acids. The CDR3: CSVGSRAGAETQYF. The CDR3 nucleotides read TGCAGCGTTGGCAGTCGGGCGGGTGCGGAGACCCAGTACTTC.